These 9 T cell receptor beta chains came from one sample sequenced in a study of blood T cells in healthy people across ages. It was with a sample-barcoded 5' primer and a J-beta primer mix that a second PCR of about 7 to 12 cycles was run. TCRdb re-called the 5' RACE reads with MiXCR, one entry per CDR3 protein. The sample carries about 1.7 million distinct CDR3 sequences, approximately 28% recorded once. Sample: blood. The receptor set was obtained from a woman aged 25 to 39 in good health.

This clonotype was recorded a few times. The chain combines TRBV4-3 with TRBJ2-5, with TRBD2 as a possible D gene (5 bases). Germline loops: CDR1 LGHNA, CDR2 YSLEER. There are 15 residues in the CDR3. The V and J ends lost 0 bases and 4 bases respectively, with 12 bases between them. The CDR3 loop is CASSQDRRPGETQYF. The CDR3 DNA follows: TGCGCCAGCAGCCAAGATAGGAGGCCTGGAGAGACCCAGTACTTC.

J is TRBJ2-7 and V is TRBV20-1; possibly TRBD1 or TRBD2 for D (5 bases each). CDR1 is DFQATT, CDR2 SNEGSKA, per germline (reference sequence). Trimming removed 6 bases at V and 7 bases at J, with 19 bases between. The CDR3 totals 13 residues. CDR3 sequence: CSAPGTVFGEQYF. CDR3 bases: TGCAGTGCACCCGGGACCGTCTTCGGAGAGCAGTACTTC.

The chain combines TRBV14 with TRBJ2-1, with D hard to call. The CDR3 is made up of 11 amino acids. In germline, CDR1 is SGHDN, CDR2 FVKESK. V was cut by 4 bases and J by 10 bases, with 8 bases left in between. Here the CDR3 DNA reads TGTGCCAGCAGCCCACCTCGGGAGCAGTTCTTC. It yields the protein CASSPPREQFF.

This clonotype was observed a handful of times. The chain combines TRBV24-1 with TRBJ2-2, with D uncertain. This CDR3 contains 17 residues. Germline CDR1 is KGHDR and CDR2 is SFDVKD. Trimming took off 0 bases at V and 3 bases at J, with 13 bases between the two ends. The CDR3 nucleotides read TGTGCCACCAGTGATTTGGCCCCCTCCCCGGACACCGGGGAGCTGTTTTTT. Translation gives CATSDLAPSPDTGELFF.

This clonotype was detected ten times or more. CDR3 sequence reads: CATSRGGLAGAETQYF. The CDR3 nucleotides are TGTGCCACCAGCAGAGGGGGACTAGCGGGAGCGGAGACCCAGTACTTC. The chain uses TRBV15 and TRBJ2-5, with 14 bases identical to TRBD2. Looked up from germline, CDR1 is LNHNV and CDR2 is YYDKDF (reference sequence). CDR3 length: 16 residues. Losses at the gene ends were 1 base for V and 5 bases for J; bases not matched to a gene: 3. Looking up the rest from reference TRBV15 and TRBJ2-5 gives the full variable domain: DAMVIQNPRYQVTQFGKPVTLSCSQTLNHNVMYWYQQKSSQAPKLLFHYYDKDFNNEADTPDNFQSRRPNTSFCFLDIRSPGLGDTAMYLCATSRGGLAGAETQYFGPGTRLLVL.

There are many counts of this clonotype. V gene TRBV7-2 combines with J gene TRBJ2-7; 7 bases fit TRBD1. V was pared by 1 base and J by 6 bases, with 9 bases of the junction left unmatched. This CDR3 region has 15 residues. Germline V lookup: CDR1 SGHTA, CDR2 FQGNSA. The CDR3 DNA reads TGTGCCAGCAGCTTAGAGGGGGCTACACCGGGCGAGCAGTACTTC. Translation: CASSLEGATPGEQYF.

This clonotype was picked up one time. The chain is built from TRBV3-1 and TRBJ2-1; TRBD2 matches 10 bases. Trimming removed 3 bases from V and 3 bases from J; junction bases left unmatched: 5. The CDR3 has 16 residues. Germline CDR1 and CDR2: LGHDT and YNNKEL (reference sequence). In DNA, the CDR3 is TGTGCCAGCAGCCAGGTTACTAGCGGGAACTACAATGAGCAGTTCTTC. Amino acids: CASSQVTSGNYNEQFF.

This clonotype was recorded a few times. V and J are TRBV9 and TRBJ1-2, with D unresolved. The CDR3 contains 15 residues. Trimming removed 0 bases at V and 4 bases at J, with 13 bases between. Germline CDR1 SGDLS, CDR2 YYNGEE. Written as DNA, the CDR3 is TGTGCCAGCAGCGTAGAGGGCCTTTGGGGCTATGGCTACACCTTC. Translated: CASSVEGLWGYGYTF. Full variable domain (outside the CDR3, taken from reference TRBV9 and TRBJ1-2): DSGVTQTPKHLITATGQRVTLRCSPRSGDLSVYWYQQSLDQGLQFLIQYYNGEERAKGNILERFSAQQFPDLHSELNLSSLELGDSALYFCASSVEGLWGYGYTFGSGTRLTVV.

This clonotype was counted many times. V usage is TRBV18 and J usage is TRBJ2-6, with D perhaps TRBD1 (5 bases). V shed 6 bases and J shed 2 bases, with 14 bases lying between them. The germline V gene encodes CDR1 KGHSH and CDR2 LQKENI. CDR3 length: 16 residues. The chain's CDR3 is CASSRARATGANVLTF. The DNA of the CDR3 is TGTGCCAGCTCGCGCGCCAGGGCTACTGGGGCCAACGTCCTGACTTTC. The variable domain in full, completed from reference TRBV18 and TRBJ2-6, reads NAGVMQNPRHLVRRRGQEARLRCSPMKGHSHVYWYRQLPEEGLKFMVYLQKENIIDESGMPKERFSAEFPKEGPSILRIQQVVRGDSAAYFCASSRARATGANVLTFGAGSRLTVL.